Listed here are 8 T cell receptor beta chains from one sample, sequenced in a study of shared clonotypes between healthy human individuals. Measured with immunoSEQ multiplex PCR; TCRdb has only the in-frame clones, and not every one. The table shows some 95,000 clones, with approximately 70% occurring only once. Specimen: memory CD8+ T cells sorted from blood. Noted subset: CD45RO+ cells pooled with CCR7-negative TemRA cells. These receptors were obtained from a man aged 30 to 39 in good health.

Notes on this clone: An end of the junction differs from the germline gene, which may be a read error. The CDR3 nucleotides are TGTGCTAGCAGCTTAGTCGGCCAAAGCTCCTACGAGCAGTACTTC. Translation gives CASSLVGQSSYEQYF. This chain joins TRBV7-7 and TRBJ2-7; D not resolved. The CDR3 loop spans 15 amino acids. Germline V gives CDR1 SSHAT, CDR2 FNYEAQ (reference sequence).

This clone was recorded once. The chain carries TRBV7-2 and TRBJ2-7; maybe TRBD1 (6 bases). The CDR3 extends over 14 amino acids. Trimming pared 5 bases from V and 0 bases from J, leaving 11 bases between. Germline V gives CDR1 SGHTA, CDR2 FQGNSA. The CDR3 DNA reads as TGTGCCAGCAGCCACGACAGGTACTCCTACGAGCAGTACTTC. This gives the protein CASSHDRYSYEQYF.

The rearrangement joins TRBV18 to TRBJ2-1, with unresolved D. V was cut by 3 bases and J by 7 bases, with 4 bases left in between. The CDR3 extends over 11 amino acids. Germline V lookup: CDR1 KGHSH, CDR2 LQKENI. The DNA of the CDR3 is TGTGCCAGCTCACCGAAAAATGAGCAGTTCTTC. Translated, it gives CASSPKNEQFF.

The rearrangement links TRBV5-6 to TRBJ2-7; tentatively, D is TRBD1 (6 bases). V was trimmed by 4 bases and J by 1 base, leaving 12 bases between them. Germline values: CDR1 SGHDT, CDR2 YYEEEE. This CDR3 comprises 14 residues. The DNA for the CDR3 is TGTGCCAGCAGCCCCATGACAGGATCCTACGAGCAGTACTTC. Translating gives CASSPMTGSYEQYF.

CDR3 in amino acids: CASSSLGLAGSEQYF. The CDR3 DNA reads TGTGCCAGCAGTTCCCTCGGACTAGCGGGAAGCGAGCAGTACTTC. This sequence joins TRBV27 and TRBJ2-7, with 12 bases that match TRBD2. CDR1 MNHEY and CDR2 SMNVEV come from the germline V gene (reference sequence). The CDR3 contains 15 residues. V was pared by 4 bases and J by 6 bases, with 7 bases of the junction left unmatched.

This sequence joins TRBV6-5 and TRBJ2-1; D is perhaps TRBD2 (5 bases). The germline V gene encodes CDR1 MNHEY and CDR2 SVGAGI. Deletions cut 6 bases from V and 4 bases from J, with 16 bases between. CDR3 size: 15 residues. The CDR3 coding sequence is TGTGCCAGCAGAAACGGGGTGTCTCAGTACAATGAGCAGTTCTTC. This sequence encodes CASRNGVSQYNEQFF.

This chain links TRBV7-3 with TRBJ2-1; TRBD1 matches 7 bases. CDR1 is SGHTA, CDR2 FQGTGA, per germline. The CDR3 sequence is 15 residues long. Trimming at V came to 1 base and at J to 5 bases, leaving 5 bases not matched to a gene. The CDR3 here is CASSLMVTGNNEQFF. The CDR3 coding sequence is TGTGCCAGCAGCTTAATGGTGACAGGGAACAATGAGCAGTTCTTC. Full variable domain (rest looked up from reference TRBV7-3 and TRBJ2-1): GAGVSQTPSNKVTEKGKYVELRCDPISGHTALYWYRQSLGQGPEFLIYFQGTGAADDSGLPNDRFFAVRPEGSVSTLKIQRTERGDSAVYLCASSLMVTGNNEQFFGPGTRLTVL.

The J gene is TRBJ2-7, the V gene TRBV7-8; D ambiguous. The CDR3 has 13 amino acids. Germline CDR1 is SGHVS and CDR2 is FQNEAQ. V lost 4 bases to trimming and J lost 0 bases, with 7 bases between them. The CDR3 nucleotides are TGTGCCAGCAGCTCCTCCGCCTCCTACGAGCAGTACTTC. Protein: CASSSSASYEQYF. Together with reference TRBV7-8 and TRBJ2-7, the CDR3 gives the full variable domain: GAGVSQSPRYKVAKRGQDVALRCDPISGHVSLFWYQQALGQGPEFLTYFQNEAQLDKSGLPSDRFFAERPEGSVSTLKIQRTQQEDSAVYLCASSSSASYEQYFGPGTRLTVT.